The TCR beta chain under discussion was sequenced for a study of blood T cell repertoires in COVID-19. About the study: The cDNA or gDNA used as material had been derived from T cells, B-cell-depleted T cells, or PBMCs.

Trimming cost V 2 bases and J 1 base, with 9 bases left between them. CDR1 KGHSH and CDR2 LQKENI come from the germline V gene. The CDR3 totals 14 residues. This clone appeared a single time. Method: immunoSEQ multiplex PCR; TCRdb's copy keeps in-frame clones and lacks some. The sample shows approximately 54,000 clones, around 81% of them seen only once. The chain couples TRBV18 to TRBJ2-7, with D possibly TRBD1 on 5 matching bases. The origin of this receptor is a woman in her fifties or sixties with acute or convalescent COVID-19. The sequencing sample was made of peripheral blood. CDR3 sequence (DNA): TGTGCCAGCTCACCAAAGACAGTTTCCTACGAGCAGTACTTC. It is translated as CASSPKTVSYEQYF.